This TCR beta chain was obtained from a study of blood T cell repertoires in COVID-19. Study in general: The United States, Italy and Spain were the sources of the acute and convalescent COVID-19 samples. PBMCs, B-cell-depleted T cells, or T cells were the source of the cDNA or gDNA that made up the material.

Trimming pared 3 bases from V and 6 bases from J, leaving 10 bases between. CDR1 and CDR2 (germline): SGHRS, YFSETQ. This CDR3 spans 12 amino acids. Original methodology: It was from reference gene primer amplification that nucleated cell counts were estimated. Some clones are missing from TCRdb's copy, which holds only in-frame ones; the method was immunoSEQ multiplex PCR. Clone size and V and J calls were adopted from that table, with D and trimming inferred from the DNA. The sample comprises under 200,000 clones, about 83% of which are singletons, and around a fifth rests with the top ten. This chain uses TRBV5-1 with TRBJ2-7; maybe TRBD1 (7 bases). The receptor's source is a woman between 65 and 79 years old who had recovered from COVID-19. The material sequenced was peripheral blood. CDR3 nucleotide sequence: TGCGCCAGCAGCTGGGGGGACAGCGAGCAGTACTTC. Its translation: CASSWGDSEQYF.